This T cell receptor (beta chain) was identified during a study of OX40 agonist ivuxolimab in advanced cancers. General study points: The work left the antigen specificity of expanded peripheral T cells undetermined.

Generated by immunoSEQ multiplex PCR, the TCRdb table keeps only in-frame clones and is missing some. The top ten clones hold approximately 2.4% of a sample with some 39,000 clones, 81% of them seen once. As for this clone: Its antigen is not identified.

Germline values: CDR1 SGHNT, CDR2 YYREEE (reference sequence). V was clipped by 4 bases and J by 1 base; unmatched bases: 7. The CDR3 is 16 amino acids. This chain connects TRBV5-4 to TRBJ2-3, with TRBD1 identical over 9 bases. The receptor was derived from an adult with an advanced solid tumor such as melanoma, head and neck, liver or kidney cancer. Sequenced material: CD4+ or CD8+ T cells sorted from blood, taken in a trial of the OX40 agonist ivuxolimab. The CDR3 region is CASSLDRGWGTDTQYF. The DNA of the CDR3 is TGTGCCAGCAGCCTGGACAGGGGTTGGGGCACAGATACGCAGTATTTT. Full variable domain (remainder filled in from reference TRBV5-4 and TRBJ2-3): ETGVTQSPTHLIKTRGQQVTLRCSSQSGHNTVSWYQQALGQGPQFIFQYYREEENGRGNFPPRFSGLQFPNYSSELNVNALELDDSALYLCASSLDRGWGTDTQYFGPGTRLTVL.